Included here is one T cell receptor beta chain sequence, with context. Its antigen remains unidentified. These data come from a study of T-cell memory formation after mild COVID-19. Study-wide results and caveats: Later expanders leaned toward CD4+, whereas clones contracting from day 15 to 85 were balanced CD4/CD8. Pre-infection memory harbored some responding clones, suggesting cross-reactive memory joined. There was no confirmation that second-wave clones peaking on day 37 were SARS-CoV-2 specific.

Constant-segment primers and 5'RACE yielded cDNA libraries for TCR alpha and TCR beta, each carrying sample barcodes and UMIs. TCRdb processed the 5' RACE reads anew with MiXCR; each CDR3 protein has one entry. The data show some 300,000 distinct CDR3 sequences, approximately 19% seen once. This CDR3 region has 16 residues. V was pared by 2 bases and J by 6 bases, with 6 bases of the junction left unmatched. Looked up from germline, CDR1 is MNHEY and CDR2 is SVGAGI. Material for sequencing was PBMCs or a T cell subset sorted from them (not recorded which). This TCR came from a man between 18 and 35 years old who had mild COVID-19 (a few samples of this study predate the infection). Cell type and time point are not known. This chain joins TRBV6-5 and TRBJ2-5; 13 nucleotides match TRBD2. CDR3 amino acids: CASSYTGLAGPQTQYF. CDR3 nucleotides: TGTGCCAGCAGTTACACGGGACTAGCGGGACCACAGACCCAGTACTTC.